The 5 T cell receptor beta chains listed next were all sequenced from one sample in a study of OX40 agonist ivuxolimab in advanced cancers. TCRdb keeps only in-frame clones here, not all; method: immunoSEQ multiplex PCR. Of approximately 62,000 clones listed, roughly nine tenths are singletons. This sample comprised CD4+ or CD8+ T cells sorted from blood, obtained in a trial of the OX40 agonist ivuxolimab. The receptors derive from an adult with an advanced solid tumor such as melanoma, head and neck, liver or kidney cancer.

Written as DNA, the CDR3 is TGTGCCAGCAGTGTCGGCAGGGGGTCCTACAATGAGCAGTTCTTC. It yields the protein CASSVGRGSYNEQFF. V gene TRBV2 combines with J gene TRBJ2-1; 7 nucleotides line up with TRBD1. Germline loops: CDR1 SNHLY, CDR2 FYNNEI. V was pared by 4 bases and J by 1 base, with 4 bases of the junction left unmatched. The CDR3 covers 15 residues.

In DNA, the CDR3 is TGTGCCAGTAGTATAGTGGGGTACGGGGAGACCCAGTACTTC. Its protein product is CASSIVGYGETQYF. The J gene is TRBJ2-5, the V gene TRBV19; D gene uncertain. The CDR3 sequence is 14 residues long. V was cut by 1 base and J by 5 bases, with 11 bases left in between. The V gene's germline CDR1 is LNHDA and CDR2 SQIVND (reference sequence).

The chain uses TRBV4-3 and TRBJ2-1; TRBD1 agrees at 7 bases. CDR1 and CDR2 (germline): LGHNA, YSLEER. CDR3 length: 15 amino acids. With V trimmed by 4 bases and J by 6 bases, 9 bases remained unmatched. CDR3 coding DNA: TGCGCCAGCAGCCTGGGACAGCGAGTTCCCAATGAGCAGTTCTTC. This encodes CASSLGQRVPNEQFF.

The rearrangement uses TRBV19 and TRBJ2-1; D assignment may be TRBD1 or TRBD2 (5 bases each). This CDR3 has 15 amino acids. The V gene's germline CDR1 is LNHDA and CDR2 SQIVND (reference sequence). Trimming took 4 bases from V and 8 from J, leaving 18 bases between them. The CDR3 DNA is TGTGCCAGTAGTACGGAGGACCTTGGGACCGATGAGCAGTTCTTC. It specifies CASSTEDLGTDEQFF.

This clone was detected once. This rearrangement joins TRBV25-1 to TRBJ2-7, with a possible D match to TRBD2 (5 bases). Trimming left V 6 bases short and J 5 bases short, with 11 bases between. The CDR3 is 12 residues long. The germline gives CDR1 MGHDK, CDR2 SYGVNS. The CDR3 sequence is CASRDLAHEQYF. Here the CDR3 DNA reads TGTGCCAGCAGGGACTTAGCACACGAGCAGTACTTC.